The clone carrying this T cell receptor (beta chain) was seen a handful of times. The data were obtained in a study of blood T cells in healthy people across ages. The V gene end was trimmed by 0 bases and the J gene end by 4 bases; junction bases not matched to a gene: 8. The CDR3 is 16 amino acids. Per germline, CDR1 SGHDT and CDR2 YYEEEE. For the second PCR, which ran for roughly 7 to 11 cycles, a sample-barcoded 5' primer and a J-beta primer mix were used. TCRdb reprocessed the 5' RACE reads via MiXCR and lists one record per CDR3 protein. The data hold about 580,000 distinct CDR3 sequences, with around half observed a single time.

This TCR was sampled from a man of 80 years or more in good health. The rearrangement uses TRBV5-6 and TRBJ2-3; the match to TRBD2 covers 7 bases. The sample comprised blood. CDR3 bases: TGTGCCAGCAGCTTGGAGGGGCGGGGGAGGGCAGATACGCAGTATTTT. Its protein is CASSLEGRGRADTQYF.